This TCR beta chain is drawn from a study of OX40 agonist ivuxolimab in advanced cancers. Study at large: Dose-escalation subjects each had hepatocellular carcinoma, melanoma, renal cell or head and neck cancer. A male proportion of 82.7% was recorded, with mean age approximately 64 years and range roughly 23 to 79.

With respect to this clone: Its antigen remains unknown.

Measured with immunoSEQ multiplex PCR; TCRdb has only the in-frame clones, and not every one. The table lists about 93,000 clones, 90% to 95% of them singletons, with 2.6% in the top ten. This CDR3 region has 13 residues. Unmatched junction bases numbered 9, after V lost 7 bases and J lost 4 bases. Germline CDR1 reads SQVTM; CDR2 reads ANQGSEA. Whole-study findings and limits: Expansion of clones was among the lowest in partial responders at 0.1-3.0 mg/kg.

This material consisted of CD4+ or CD8+ T cells sorted from blood, taken in a trial of the OX40 agonist ivuxolimab. V is TRBV29-1 and J is TRBJ1-2; 7 nucleotides align to TRBD1. The receptor was derived from an adult with an advanced solid tumor such as melanoma, head and neck, liver or kidney cancer. The chain's CDR3 is CSGRIQGSYGYTF. The CDR3 DNA reads TGCAGCGGGAGAATACAGGGGAGCTATGGCTACACCTTC.